These 23 T cell receptor beta chains came from one sample sequenced in a study of response to subunit inactivated influenza vaccine. MiXCR, applied by TCRdb to the RT-PCR reads, yields one record per CDR3 protein. The sample has roughly 630,000 distinct CDR3 sequences, approximately 15% seen once; the top ten hold 7.5% to 8%. Sequences were derived from PBMCs from blood, sampled roughly 15 days before vaccination. The receptors were gathered from a man over 45 who received an inactivated influenza vaccine.

This clonotype showed up just a few times. The chain recombines TRBV29-1 with TRBJ2-5; D uncertain. Germline V CDR1 and CDR2: SQVTM, ANQGSEA. Deletions cut 4 bases from V and 5 bases from J, with 14 bases between. This CDR3 has 13 amino acids. The CDR3 DNA sequence: TGCAGCGTTGCTTGGTCGGTTCAGGAGACCCAGTACTTC. This gives the protein CSVAWSVQETQYF. The full variable domain, its missing parts supplied by reference TRBV29-1 and TRBJ2-5, is SAVISQKPSRDICQRGTSLTIQCQVDSQVTMMFWYRQQPGQSLTLIATANQGSEATYESGFVIDKFPISRPNLTFSTLTVSNMSPEDSSIYLCSVAWSVQETQYFGPGTRLLVL.

The table lists this clonotype with many counts. CDR3 protein: CASSLGDRLNTEAFF. CDR3 coding DNA: TGTGCCAGCAGCTTAGGAGACAGGCTGAACACTGAAGCTTTCTTT. J is TRBJ1-1 and V is TRBV7-2; tentative D call: TRBD1 (6 bases). V lost 1 base and J 0 bases, leaving 9 bases between the germline ends. Per germline, CDR1 SGHTA and CDR2 FQGNSA. The CDR3 totals 15 residues.

The rearrangement uses TRBV29-1 and TRBJ2-5, with 12 bases that match TRBD1. Trimming cost V 4 bases and J 4 bases; bases outside gene matches: 4. The CDR3 totals 14 residues. Germline-derived CDR1 and CDR2 are SQVTM and ANQGSEA. The CDR3 region is CSVGDRGQGETQYF. The CDR3 coding sequence is TGCAGCGTTGGGGACAGGGGGCAGGGAGAGACCCAGTACTTC.

The chain has TRBV6-5 and TRBJ1-1; TRBD1 might be the D (6 bases). This CDR3 is built from 15 residues. Germline CDR1 MNHEY, CDR2 SVGAGI. Trimming removed 2 bases from V and 4 bases from J, with 14 bases in between. This CDR3 reads CASSYRAQGATEAFF. Written as DNA, the CDR3 is TGTGCCAGCAGTTACCGCGCACAGGGAGCCACTGAAGCTTTCTTT.

This clonotype was seen a few times. The J gene is TRBJ2-2, the V gene TRBV20-1; D gene uncertain. In germline, CDR1 is DFQATT, CDR2 SNEGSKA (reference sequence). Trimming removed 3 bases at V and 1 base at J, with 6 bases between. This CDR3 has 13 amino acids. DNA of the CDR3: TGCAGTGCTAGTGCTGGGAACACCGGGGAGCTGTTTTTT. It codes for CSASAGNTGELFF.

There are a few counts of this clonotype. The CDR3 sequence: CASSLGRPDTEAFF. Here the CDR3 DNA reads TGTGCCAGCAGCTTGGGACGACCGGACACTGAAGCTTTCTTT. V gene TRBV28 combines with J gene TRBJ1-1; D is possibly TRBD1 (5 bases). V lost 6 bases and J lost 3, with 14 bases in between. The CDR3 sequence is 14 residues long. Germline V gene lookup returns CDR1 MDHEN and CDR2 SYDVKM. Combining the CDR3 with reference TRBV28 and TRBJ1-1 gives the whole variable domain DVKVTQSSRYLVKRTGEKVFLECVQDMDHENMFWYRQDPGLGLRLIYFSYDVKMKEKGDIPEGYSVSREKKERFSLILESASTNQTSMYLCASSLGRPDTEAFFGQGTRLTVV.

The J gene is TRBJ2-1, the V gene TRBV20-1; 8 positions agree with TRBD2. V lost 5 bases, J lost 0 bases, and 3 bases stayed unmatched. In germline, CDR1 is DFQATT, CDR2 SNEGSKA (reference sequence). CDR3 length: 14 residues. CDR3 amino acids: CSAPSGFSYNEQFF. DNA of the CDR3: TGCAGTGCTCCTAGCGGGTTCTCCTACAATGAGCAGTTCTTC.

The chain carries TRBV15 and TRBJ1-4; D perhaps matches TRBD1 (5 bases). Germline values: CDR1 LNHNV, CDR2 YYDKDF (reference sequence). The CDR3 runs to 17 residues. Trimming removed 0 bases at V and 5 bases at J, with 16 bases between. The CDR3 region has the DNA TGTGCCACCAGCAGAGATCCTCGGATGGGGGGAAATGAAAAACTGTTTTTT. Protein sequence: CATSRDPRMGGNEKLFF.

This clonotype has a handful of counts. V is TRBV28 and J is TRBJ2-7, with 8 positions matching TRBD1. Germline assignment: CDR1 MDHEN and CDR2 SYDVKM. The CDR3 covers 16 residues. The ends lost 4 bases at V and 5 bases at J; junction bases unmatched: 13. The chain's CDR3 is CASSSPTTGGKDEQYF. For the CDR3, the DNA is TGTGCCAGCAGTTCCCCCACCACAGGGGGAAAAGACGAGCAGTACTTC. Together with reference TRBV28 and TRBJ2-7, the CDR3 gives the full variable domain: DVKVTQSSRYLVKRTGEKVFLECVQDMDHENMFWYRQDPGLGLRLIYFSYDVKMKEKGDIPEGYSVSREKKERFSLILESASTNQTSMYLCASSSPTTGGKDEQYFGPGTRLTVT.

Only a few counts were recorded for this clonotype. The chain recombines TRBV19 with TRBJ1-1; D not resolved. V dropped 4 bases and J dropped 0 bases, with 6 bases sitting between them. Germline V gene lookup returns CDR1 LNHDA and CDR2 SQIVND (reference sequence). The CDR3 extends over 13 amino acids. DNA of the CDR3: TGTGCCAGTAGTAACAGATTGAACACTGAAGCTTTCTTT. As protein: CASSNRLNTEAFF.

This clonotype was detected only a few times. The CDR3 DNA reads as TGCAGCGTTGTTGGACCGGCCGGGCAGTACTTC. Translating gives CSVVGPAGQYF. The chain links TRBV29-1 to TRBJ2-7, with no clear D. Germline CDR1 and CDR2: SQVTM and ANQGSEA. The CDR3 is 11 residues long. The V end was cut by 4 bases, the J end by 9 bases, with 13 bases between.

In its sample, this clonotype was seen a few times. V and J are TRBV7-8 and TRBJ1-6; D not certain. Looked up from germline, CDR1 is SGHVS and CDR2 is FQNEAQ. V gave up 1 base and J gave up 5 bases, with 9 bases separating them. This CDR3 has 15 amino acids. The CDR3 protein is CASSLVWQNNSPLHF. CDR3 bases: TGTGCCAGCAGCTTAGTTTGGCAGAATAATTCACCCCTCCACTTT.

This clonotype occurred a few times. The chain links TRBV20-1 to TRBJ2-5, with 9 bases aligning to TRBD2. The junction had 8 bases not matched to a gene; V was cut back by 1 base and J by 2 bases. The CDR3 covers 16 residues. Germline CDR1 reads DFQATT; CDR2 reads SNEGSKA (reference sequence). CDR3 bases: TGCAGTGCTAGAGTCCGACTAGCGGTGATGCAAGAGACCCAGTACTTC. It yields the protein CSARVRLAVMQETQYF.

This sequence joins TRBV3-1 and TRBJ2-5; weak D call: TRBD2 (5 bases). Germline V gives CDR1 LGHDT, CDR2 YNNKEL (reference sequence). CDR3 length equals 14 residues. V lost 3 bases and J lost 0, with 8 bases in between. CDR3 DNA sequence: TGTGCCAGCAGCCAGCCGGGGTACCAAGAGACCCAGTACTTC. This encodes CASSQPGYQETQYF.

The chain joins TRBV5-1 to TRBJ2-1; TRBD2 matches 8 bases. Germline lookup yields CDR1 SGHRS and CDR2 YFSETQ. The V and J ends lost 0 bases and 4 bases, in that order; junction bases with no gene match: 9. The CDR3 spans 17 residues. The CDR3 loop is CASSLVFSGSTYNEQFF. The CDR3 DNA is TGCGCCAGCAGCTTGGTTTTCAGCGGGAGTACTTACAATGAGCAGTTCTTC.

The J gene is TRBJ1-6, the V gene TRBV4-2; 9 positions agree with TRBD1. The ends lost 1 base at V and 5 bases at J; junction bases unmatched: 6. The CDR3 has 17 residues. Germline V gene lookup returns CDR1 LGHNA and CDR2 YNFKEQ. DNA of the CDR3: TGTGCCAGCAGCCAAGGTCCAAGGGACAGGGATAATTCACCCCTCCACTTT. Translated: CASSQGPRDRDNSPLHF.

This clonotype appeared a few times. This rearrangement joins TRBV27 to TRBJ2-3; the match to TRBD2 covers 10 bases. Germline CDR1 is MNHEY and CDR2 is SMNVEV (reference sequence). The CDR3 runs 16 residues. The V segment lost 5 bases and the J segment 4 bases; nucleotides outside the gene matches: 9. In DNA, the CDR3 is TGTGCCAGCAGTCTCTCTAGCGGGAGAGGTGCAGATACGCAGTATTTT. Protein: CASSLSSGRGADTQYF.

The chain combines TRBV6-1 with TRBJ2-7; 8 bases align to TRBD1. This CDR3 is 13 amino acids long. J gave up 6 bases and V 7 bases, and 8 bases lay outside the gene matches. Germline values: CDR1 MNHNS, CDR2 SASEGT. The DNA of the CDR3 is TGTGCCAGCACCCCGGACAGGGCTCGCGAGCAGTACTTC. Its translation is CASTPDRAREQYF.

This clonotype was seen a few times. This chain joins TRBV3-1 and TRBJ1-2; D might be TRBD1 (6 bases). The CDR3 is made up of 12 amino acids. V was cut by 4 bases and J by 7 bases, with 10 bases left in between. Per the germline V gene, CDR1 is LGHDT and CDR2 is YNNKEL (reference sequence). The CDR3 here is CASSRGTLGYTF. CDR3 coding DNA: TGTGCCAGCAGCCGAGGGACACTTGGCTACACCTTC. Full variable domain (missing parts from reference TRBV3-1 and TRBJ1-2): DTAVSQTPKYLVTQMGNDKSIKCEQNLGHDTMYWYKQDSKKFLKIMFSYNNKELIINETVPNRFSPKSPDKAHLNLHINSLELGDSAVYFCASSRGTLGYTFGSGTRLTVV.

The chain uses TRBV6-6 and TRBJ1-1; D gene unclear. There are 12 residues in the CDR3. Germline V gene data show CDR1 as MNHNY and CDR2 as SVGAGI (reference sequence). The V end lost 2 bases, the J end lost 3 bases, and 4 bases lay between the germline ends. CDR3 amino acids: CASSYQDTEAFF. The CDR3 DNA reads TGTGCCAGCAGTTACCAGGACACTGAAGCTTTCTTT.

V and J are TRBV9 and TRBJ2-7, with 7 bases matching TRBD1. CDR3 length equals 18 residues. V was clipped by 0 bases and J by 0 bases; unmatched bases: 12. Germline V gene sequence: CDR1 SGDLS, CDR2 YYNGEE. Written as DNA, the CDR3 is TGTGCCAGCAGCGTAGGGACCGGGACAGCGAAGACCTCCTACGAGCAGTACTTC. Its translation: CASSVGTGTAKTSYEQYF.

This chain links TRBV29-1 with TRBJ2-7; perhaps TRBD2 as D (5 bases). Germline CDR1 is SQVTM and CDR2 is ANQGSEA. This CDR3 has 12 amino acids. Trimming shortened V by 6 bases and J by 0 bases, and 9 bases separated the two germline ends. CDR3 DNA: TGCAGCGTGATGGGAGACTCCTACGAGCAGTACTTC. This codes for CSVMGDSYEQYF.

The CDR3 is CASARGDSVGEQYF. CDR3 nucleotides: TGTGCCAGCGCCAGAGGGGATTCCGTCGGCGAGCAGTACTTC. The chain joins TRBV12-3 or TRBV12-4 to TRBJ2-7; D may match TRBD1 or TRBD2 (5 bases each). V lost 8 bases to trimming and J lost 6 bases, with 20 bases between them. This CDR3 comprises 14 residues.